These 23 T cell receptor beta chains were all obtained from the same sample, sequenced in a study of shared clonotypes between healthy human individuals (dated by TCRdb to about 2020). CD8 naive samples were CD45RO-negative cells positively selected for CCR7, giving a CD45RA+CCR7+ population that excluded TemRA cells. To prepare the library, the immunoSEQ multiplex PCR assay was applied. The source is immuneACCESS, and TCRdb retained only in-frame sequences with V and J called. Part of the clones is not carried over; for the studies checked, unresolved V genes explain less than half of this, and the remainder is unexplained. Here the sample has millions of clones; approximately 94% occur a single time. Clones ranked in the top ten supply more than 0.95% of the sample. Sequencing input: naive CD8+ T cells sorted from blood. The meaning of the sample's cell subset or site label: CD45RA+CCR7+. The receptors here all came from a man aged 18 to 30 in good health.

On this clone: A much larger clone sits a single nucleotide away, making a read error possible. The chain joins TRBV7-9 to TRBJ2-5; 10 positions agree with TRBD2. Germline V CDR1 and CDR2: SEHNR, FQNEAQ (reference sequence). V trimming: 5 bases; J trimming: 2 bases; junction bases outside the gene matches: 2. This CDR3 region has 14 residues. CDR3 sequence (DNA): TGTGCCAGCAGCATACTAGCGGGACAAGAGACCCAGTACTTC. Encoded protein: CASSILAGQETQYF.

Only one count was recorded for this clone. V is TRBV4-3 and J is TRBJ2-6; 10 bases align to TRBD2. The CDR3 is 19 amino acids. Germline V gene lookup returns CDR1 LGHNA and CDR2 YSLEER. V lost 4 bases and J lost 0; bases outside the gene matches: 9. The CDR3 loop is CASSPRLAGDYSGANVLTF. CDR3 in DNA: TGCGCCAGCAGCCCCCGACTAGCGGGTGATTACTCTGGGGCCAACGTCCTGACTTTC.

The CDR3 bases are TGTGCCAGCAGCTTCCCCACAGGGGGAGAGACCCAGTACTTC. Translation: CASSFPTGGETQYF. J is TRBJ2-5 and V is TRBV5-6; 8 nucleotides agree with TRBD1. Trimming at V came to 2 bases and at J to 4 bases, leaving 4 bases not matched to a gene. This CDR3 contains 14 residues. In germline, CDR1 is SGHDT, CDR2 YYEEEE.

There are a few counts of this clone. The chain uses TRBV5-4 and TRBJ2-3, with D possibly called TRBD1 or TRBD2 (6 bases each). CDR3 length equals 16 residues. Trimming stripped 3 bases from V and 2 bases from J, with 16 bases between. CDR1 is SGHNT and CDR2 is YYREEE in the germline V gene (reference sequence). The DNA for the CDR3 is TGTGCCAGCAGCTCGGGGCCGGGGGCGGACACAGATACGCAGTATTTT. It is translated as CASSSGPGADTDTQYF. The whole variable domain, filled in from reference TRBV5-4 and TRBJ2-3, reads ETGVTQSPTHLIKTRGQQVTLRCSSQSGHNTVSWYQQALGQGPQFIFQYYREEENGRGNFPPRFSGLQFPNYSSELNVNALELDDSALYLCASSSGPGADTDTQYFGPGTRLTVL.

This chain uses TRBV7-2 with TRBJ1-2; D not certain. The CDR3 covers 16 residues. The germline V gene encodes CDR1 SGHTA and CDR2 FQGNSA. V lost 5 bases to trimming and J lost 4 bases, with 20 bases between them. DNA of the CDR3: TGTGCCAGCAGCCTTTCCAGGCTTGGGAAACGCTATGGCTACACCTTC. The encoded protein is CASSLSRLGKRYGYTF.

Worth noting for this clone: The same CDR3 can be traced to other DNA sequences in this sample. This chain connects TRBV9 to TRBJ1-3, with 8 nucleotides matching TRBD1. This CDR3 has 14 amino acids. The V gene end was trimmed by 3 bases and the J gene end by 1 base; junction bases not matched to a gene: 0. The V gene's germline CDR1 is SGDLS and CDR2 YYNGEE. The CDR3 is CASSGTGSGNTIYF. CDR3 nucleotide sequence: TGTGCCAGCAGCGGGACAGGGTCTGGAAACACCATATATTTT.

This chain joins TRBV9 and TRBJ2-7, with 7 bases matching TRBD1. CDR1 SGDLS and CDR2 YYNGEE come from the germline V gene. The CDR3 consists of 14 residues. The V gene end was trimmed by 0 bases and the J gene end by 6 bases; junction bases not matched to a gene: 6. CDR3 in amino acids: CASSVDRGGFEQYF. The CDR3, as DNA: TGTGCCAGCAGCGTAGACAGGGGCGGGTTCGAGCAGTACTTC.

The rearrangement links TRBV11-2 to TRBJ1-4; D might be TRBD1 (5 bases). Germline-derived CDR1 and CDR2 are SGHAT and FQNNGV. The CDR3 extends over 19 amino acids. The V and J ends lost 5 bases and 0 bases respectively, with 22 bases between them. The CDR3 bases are TGTGCCAGCAGCCCCTCGAGGGGATCACTGCTTGCAACTAATGAAAAACTGTTTTTT. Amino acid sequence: CASSPSRGSLLATNEKLFF.

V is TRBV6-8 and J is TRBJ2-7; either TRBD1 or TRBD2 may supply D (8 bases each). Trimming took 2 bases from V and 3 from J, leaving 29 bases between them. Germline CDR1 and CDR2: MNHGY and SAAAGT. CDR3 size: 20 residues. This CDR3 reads CASSYAKTGDSLAEYYEQYF. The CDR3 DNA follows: TGTGCCAGCAGTTACGCCAAGACAGGGGACTCACTAGCGGAGTACTACGAGCAGTACTTC.

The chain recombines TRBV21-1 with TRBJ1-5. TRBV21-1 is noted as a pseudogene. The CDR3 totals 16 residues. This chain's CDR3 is CASPLKAGGGGQPQHF. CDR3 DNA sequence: TGTGCCAGCCCCTTGAAAGCAGGGGGGGGTGGTCAGCCCCAGCATTTT.

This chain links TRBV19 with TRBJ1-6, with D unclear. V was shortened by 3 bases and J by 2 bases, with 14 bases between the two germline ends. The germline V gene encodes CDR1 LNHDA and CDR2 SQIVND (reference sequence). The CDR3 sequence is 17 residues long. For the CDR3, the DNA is TGTGCCAGTAGTATTGGCGTCAGGATAACCTATAATTCACCCCTCCACTTT. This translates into CASSIGVRITYNSPLHF. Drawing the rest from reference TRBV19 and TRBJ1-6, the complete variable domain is DGGITQSPKYLFRKEGQNVTLSCEQNLNHDAMYWYRQDPGQGLRLIYYSQIVNDFQKGDIAEGYSVSREKKESFPLTVTSAQKNPTAFYLCASSIGVRITYNSPLHFGNGTRLTVT.

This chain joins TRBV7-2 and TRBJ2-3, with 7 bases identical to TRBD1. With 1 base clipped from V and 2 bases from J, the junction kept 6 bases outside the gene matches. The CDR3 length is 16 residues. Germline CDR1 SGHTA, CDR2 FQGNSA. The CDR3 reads CASSLELTGITDTQYF. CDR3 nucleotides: TGTGCCAGCAGCTTAGAGTTGACAGGGATCACAGATACGCAGTATTTT.

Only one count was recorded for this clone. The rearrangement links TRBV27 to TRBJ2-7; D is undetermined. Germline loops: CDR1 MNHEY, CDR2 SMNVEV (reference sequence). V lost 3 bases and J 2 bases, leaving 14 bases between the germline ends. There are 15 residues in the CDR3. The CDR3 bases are TGTGCCAGCAGTTTCTTCTCAGGTTCGGCCTACGAGCAGTACTTC. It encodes CASSFFSGSAYEQYF.

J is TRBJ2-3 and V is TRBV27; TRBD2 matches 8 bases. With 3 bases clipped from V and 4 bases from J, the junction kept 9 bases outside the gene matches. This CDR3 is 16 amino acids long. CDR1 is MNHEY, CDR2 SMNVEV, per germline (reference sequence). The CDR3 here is CASSFNPAGVPDTQYF. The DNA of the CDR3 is TGTGCCAGCAGTTTTAATCCAGCGGGAGTCCCAGATACGCAGTATTTT.

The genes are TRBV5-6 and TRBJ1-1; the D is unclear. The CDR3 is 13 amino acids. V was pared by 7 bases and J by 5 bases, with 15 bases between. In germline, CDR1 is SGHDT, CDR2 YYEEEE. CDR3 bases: TGTGCCAGCCAACAATTCTGGGGTACTGAAGCTTTCTTT. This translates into CASQQFWGTEAFF.

In DNA form, the CDR3 reads TGTGCCAGCAGCCCAAGCGGGATCACCTACAATGAGCAGTTCTTC. This gives the protein CASSPSGITYNEQFF. The genes are TRBV9 and TRBJ2-1; TRBD2 aligns across 7 bases. This CDR3 comprises 15 residues. The V gene end was trimmed by 4 bases and the J gene end by 2 bases; junction bases not matched to a gene: 6. Looked up from germline, CDR1 is SGDLS and CDR2 is YYNGEE.

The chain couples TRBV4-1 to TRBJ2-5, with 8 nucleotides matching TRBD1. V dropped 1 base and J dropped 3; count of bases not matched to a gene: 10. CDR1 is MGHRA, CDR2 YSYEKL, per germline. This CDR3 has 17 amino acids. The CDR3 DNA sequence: TGCGCCAGCAGCCAAGGGTTGGGCCCAGGGGGCGAAGAGACCCAGTACTTC. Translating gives CASSQGLGPGGEETQYF.

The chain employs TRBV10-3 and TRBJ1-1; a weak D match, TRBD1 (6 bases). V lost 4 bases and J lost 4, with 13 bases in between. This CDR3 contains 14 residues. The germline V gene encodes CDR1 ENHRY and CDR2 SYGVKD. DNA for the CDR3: TGTGCCATCAGTGTGGGGACACTAACCACTGAAGCTTTCTTT. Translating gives CAISVGTLTTEAFF.

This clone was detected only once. This CDR3 is CASSYSWGEPYEQYF. CDR3 nucleotide sequence: TGTGCCAGCAGTTACTCGTGGGGGGAACCCTACGAGCAGTACTTC. This chain joins TRBV6-5 and TRBJ2-7, with D possibly TRBD2 on 6 matching bases. The V and J ends lost 0 bases and 2 bases respectively, with 11 bases between them. CDR3 length: 15 residues. Germline V gives CDR1 MNHEY, CDR2 SVGAGI.

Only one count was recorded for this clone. The CDR3 DNA follows: TGTGCCAGCAGCTTAGAAACCTGGGACAGCTACTCCTACGAGCAGTACTTC. Protein product: CASSLETWDSYSYEQYF. This chain joins TRBV11-2 and TRBJ2-7, with TRBD1 identical over 7 bases. The germline V gene encodes CDR1 SGHAT and CDR2 FQNNGV. V trimming: 0 bases; J trimming: 0 bases; junction bases outside the gene matches: 8. The CDR3 consists of 17 residues.

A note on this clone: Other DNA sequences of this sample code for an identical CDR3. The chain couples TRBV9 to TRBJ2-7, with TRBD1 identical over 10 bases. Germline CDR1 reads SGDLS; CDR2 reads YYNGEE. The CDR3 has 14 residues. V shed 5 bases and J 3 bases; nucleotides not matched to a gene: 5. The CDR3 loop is CASSSGQGFYEQYF. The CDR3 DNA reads TGTGCCAGCAGTTCGGGACAGGGGTTCTACGAGCAGTACTTC.

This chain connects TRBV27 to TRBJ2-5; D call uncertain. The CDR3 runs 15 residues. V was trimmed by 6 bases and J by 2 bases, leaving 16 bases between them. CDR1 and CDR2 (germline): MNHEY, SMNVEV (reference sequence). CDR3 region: CASRMIMGPQETQYF. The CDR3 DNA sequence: TGTGCCAGCAGGATGATCATGGGTCCTCAAGAGACCCAGTACTTC.

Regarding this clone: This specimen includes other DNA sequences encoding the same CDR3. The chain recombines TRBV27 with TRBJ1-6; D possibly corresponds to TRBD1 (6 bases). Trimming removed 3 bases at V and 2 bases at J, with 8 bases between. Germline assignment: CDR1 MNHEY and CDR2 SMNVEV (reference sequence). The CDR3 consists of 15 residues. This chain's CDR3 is CASSFGGPYNSPLHF. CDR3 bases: TGTGCCAGCAGTTTTGGGGGGCCCTATAATTCACCCCTCCACTTT.